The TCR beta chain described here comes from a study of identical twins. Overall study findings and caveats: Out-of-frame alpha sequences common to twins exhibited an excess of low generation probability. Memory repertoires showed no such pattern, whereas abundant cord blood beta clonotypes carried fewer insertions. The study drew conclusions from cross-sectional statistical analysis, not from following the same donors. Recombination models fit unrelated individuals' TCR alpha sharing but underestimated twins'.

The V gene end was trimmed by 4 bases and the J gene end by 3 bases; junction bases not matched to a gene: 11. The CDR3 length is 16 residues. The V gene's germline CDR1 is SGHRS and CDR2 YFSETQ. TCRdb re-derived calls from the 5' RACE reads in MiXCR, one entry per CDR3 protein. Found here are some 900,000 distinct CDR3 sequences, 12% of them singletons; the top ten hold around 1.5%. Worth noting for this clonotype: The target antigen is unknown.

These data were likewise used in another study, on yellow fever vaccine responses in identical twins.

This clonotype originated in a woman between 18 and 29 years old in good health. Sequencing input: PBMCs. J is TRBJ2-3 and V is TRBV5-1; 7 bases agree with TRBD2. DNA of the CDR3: TGCGCCAGCAGCCCGGACGGTAGCGGGCTTACAGATACGCAGTATTTT. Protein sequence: CASSPDGSGLTDTQYF.